These 16 T cell receptor beta chains originate from one sample sequenced in a study of T-cell memory formation after mild COVID-19. TCRdb analysed the 5' RACE reads with MiXCR anew, one entry per CDR3 protein. The data show more than 35,000 distinct CDR3 sequences, with about 6.1% seen just once and 0.7% to 0.9% held by the top ten. The sequenced sample was PBMCs or a T cell subset sorted from them (not recorded which). Source of these receptors: an adult who had mild COVID-19 (a few samples of this study predate the infection). Cell type and time point are not known.

This clonotype was detected ten times or more. The V call is TRBV18, the J call TRBJ1-1; 9 bases fit TRBD1. With 4 bases clipped from V and 1 base from J, the junction kept 4 bases outside the gene matches. Germline assignment: CDR1 KGHSH and CDR2 LQKENI. The CDR3 has 15 amino acids. CDR3 region: CASSLGQGKNTEAFF. CDR3 in DNA: TGTGCCAGCTCACTAGGACAGGGGAAGAACACTGAAGCTTTCTTT.

This clonotype has more than one count but fewer than ten. The chain joins TRBV7-8 to TRBJ2-2; TRBD2 aligns across 10 bases. Trimming took 4 bases from V and 5 from J; bases not matched to a gene: 10. CDR1 is SGHVS, CDR2 FQNEAQ, per germline. This CDR3 comprises 17 residues. The CDR3 loop is CASSSPFSGGRTGELFF. The CDR3 DNA sequence: TGTGCCAGCAGCTCACCCTTTAGCGGGGGGAGAACCGGGGAGCTGTTTTTT.

There are many counts of this clonotype. The chain couples TRBV24-1 to TRBJ2-1, with 11 bases matching TRBD2. V gave up 4 bases and J gave up 2 bases; unmatched junction bases: 3. Per germline, CDR1 KGHDR and CDR2 SFDVKD. The CDR3 runs to 16 residues. The CDR3 nucleotides are TGTGCCACCAGTGACTCACTAGCGGGAGCCTACAATGAGCAGTTCTTC. Amino acid sequence: CATSDSLAGAYNEQFF.

The sample holds a few counts of this clonotype. The chain links TRBV4-2 to TRBJ1-5; D is ambiguous. The CDR3 has 17 residues. Deletions cut 0 bases from V and 3 bases from J, with 15 bases between. Germline V lookup: CDR1 LGHNA, CDR2 YNFKEQ. The CDR3 spells CASSQDYNTDTNQPQHF. In DNA form, the CDR3 reads TGTGCCAGCAGCCAAGATTATAATACAGACACCAATCAGCCCCAGCATTTT.

This rearrangement joins TRBV6-6 to TRBJ2-3; D is ambiguous. The CDR3 has 14 amino acids. V shed 6 bases and J shed 6 bases, with 16 bases lying between them. Germline-derived CDR1 and CDR2 are MNHNY and SVGAGI (reference sequence). CDR3 bases: TGTGCCAGCAGCCCGGAACCGTACACCGATACGCAGTATTTT. Amino acids: CASSPEPYTDTQYF.

This clonotype has a count of ten or more. The rearrangement links TRBV20-1 to TRBJ2-1, with 12 nucleotides matching TRBD2. CDR3 length: 14 amino acids. V shed 5 bases, J shed 3 bases, and the junction held 2 bases outside the gene matches. Germline V CDR1 and CDR2: DFQATT, SNEGSKA (reference sequence). The CDR3 region has the DNA TGCAGTGCTCGGACTAGCGGGGACTACAATGAGCAGTTCTTC. Translating gives CSARTSGDYNEQFF.

This clonotype was detected ten times or more. The chain has TRBV7-9 and TRBJ2-7; tentative D call: TRBD2 (5 bases). CDR1 and CDR2 from the germline V gene are SEHNR and FQNEAQ (reference sequence). Trimming shortened V by 0 bases and J by 3 bases, and 6 bases separated the two germline ends. The CDR3 is 13 amino acids. CDR3 loop: CASSLAGSYEQYF. In DNA, the CDR3 is TGTGCCAGCAGCTTAGCGGGGAGCTACGAGCAGTACTTC.

The chain couples TRBV7-2 to TRBJ1-1; the D is unclear. Trimming removed 1 base from V and 2 bases from J, with 8 bases in between. This CDR3 contains 14 residues. Germline V gene sequence: CDR1 SGHTA, CDR2 FQGNSA. The DNA of the CDR3 is TGTGCCAGCAGCTTAGGACGTAAAAACACTGAAGCTTTCTTT. Translation: CASSLGRKNTEAFF.

The V call is TRBV11-2, the J call TRBJ1-2; tentative D call: TRBD1 (5 bases). The CDR3 runs 15 residues. Trimming removed 5 bases from V and 4 bases from J, with 17 bases in between. Looked up from germline, CDR1 is SGHAT and CDR2 is FQNNGV. CDR3 protein: CASSRPVGVCYGYTF. The CDR3 region has the DNA TGTGCCAGCAGCCGACCTGTAGGGGTTTGCTATGGCTACACCTTC.

This clonotype has ten or more counts. The rearrangement joins TRBV6-5 to TRBJ2-5; TRBD1 matches at 8 bases. The CDR3 is made up of 15 amino acids. V was clipped by 4 bases and J by 6 bases; unmatched bases: 10. Germline values: CDR1 MNHEY, CDR2 SVGAGI. CDR3 residues: CASSSAGGAGKTQYF. The CDR3 nucleotides read TGTGCCAGCAGTTCGGCAGGGGGCGCGGGAAAGACCCAGTACTTC.

This clonotype was detected ten times or more. The chain is built from TRBV7-2 and TRBJ2-1; TRBD2 matches 7 bases. V lost 6 bases to trimming and J lost 3 bases; unmatched junction nucleotides: 11. This CDR3 has 16 residues. CDR1 and CDR2 from the germline V gene are SGHTA and FQGNSA. In nucleotides, the CDR3 is TGTGCCAGCAGGCCACAACCGGGACTAAGCTACAATGAGCAGTTCTTC. The encoded protein is CASRPQPGLSYNEQFF.

This clonotype was seen ten or more times. The V and J genes are TRBV5-1 and TRBJ2-5; 12 nucleotides agree with TRBD2. Germline loops: CDR1 SGHRS, CDR2 YFSETQ. The CDR3 consists of 15 residues. V was pared by 4 bases and J by 1 base, with 2 bases of the junction left unmatched. CDR3 loop: CASSPSGGGQETQYF. The CDR3 coding sequence is TGCGCCAGCAGCCCTAGCGGGGGGGGCCAAGAGACCCAGTACTTC.

This clonotype has more than one count but fewer than ten. V gene TRBV19 combines with J gene TRBJ2-1; D not resolved. The CDR3 runs to 17 residues. V lost 6 bases and J lost 0, with 18 bases in between. Per the germline V gene, CDR1 is LNHDA and CDR2 is SQIVND (reference sequence). In nucleotides, the CDR3 is TGTGCCAGTAGCCTAACGCTGCACCCGAGCTCCTACAATGAGCAGTTCTTC. Encoded protein: CASSLTLHPSSYNEQFF.

V is TRBV25-1 and J is TRBJ1-2, with D unresolved. V lost 3 bases and J 4 bases, leaving 12 bases between the germline ends. This CDR3 contains 14 residues. Germline values: CDR1 MGHDK, CDR2 SYGVNS. The DNA for the CDR3 is TGTGCCAGCAGTGAGGGAGGAGACGGCTATGGCTACACCTTC. It yields the protein CASSEGGDGYGYTF.

By sample fraction, this clonotype is medium-sized. The chain employs TRBV7-2 and TRBJ2-3, with 10 bases aligning to TRBD2. CDR3 length: 18 amino acids. Losses at the gene ends were 3 bases for V and 6 bases for J; bases not matched to a gene: 15. The germline V gene encodes CDR1 SGHTA and CDR2 FQGNSA. This chain's CDR3 is CASSFPLLAGDWEDTQYF. The DNA of the CDR3 is TGTGCCAGCAGCTTCCCCCTCCTAGCGGGAGATTGGGAGGATACGCAGTATTTT. Using reference TRBV7-2 and TRBJ2-3 for the parts outside the CDR3, the full variable domain is GAGVSQSPSNKVTEKGKDVELRCDPISGHTALYWYRQSLGQGLEFLIYFQGNSAPDKSGLPSDRFSAERTGGSVSTLTIQRTQQEDSAVYLCASSFPLLAGDWEDTQYFGPGTRLTVL.

This chain joins TRBV6-2 or TRBV6-3 and TRBJ1-5; D remains unclear. Per germline, CDR1 MNHEY and CDR2 SVGEGT. CDR3 length: 15 residues. The germline V and J ends were trimmed by 2 bases and 5 bases, with 13 bases remaining between them. CDR3 sequence reads: CASSYHLIGDQPQHF. CDR3 bases: TGTGCCAGCAGTTACCACCTGATTGGAGATCAGCCCCAGCATTTT.